What follows is one T cell receptor beta chain and its context. The antigen is unknown. J lost 0 bases, V lost 1 base, and 11 bases had no gene match. CDR1 and CDR2 (germline): LGHNA, YNFKEQ. The CDR3 runs to 20 residues. A multiplex PCR was run with 60 Vbeta primers and 13 Jbeta primers. Clones were read by immunoSEQ multiplex PCR, and TCRdb kept only the in-frame ones, dropping some. This table holds about 120,000 clones, over 65% found once. The data belong to a study of cytomegalovirus exposure and HLA in healthy donors. Study details: Across a few hundred genotyped donors, just over 80% landed in the Caucasian-associated ancestry cluster.

Study results and caveats: Reports described diagnosis of cytomegalovirus status by the classifier as highly specific and sensitive.

This sequence was found in a man aged 35-49 years in good health and CMV-seropositive. Sample: PBMCs. The genes are TRBV4-2 and TRBJ2-2; 10 bases fit TRBD2. The CDR3 is CASSQGWSGRAPPNTGELFF. The CDR3 DNA sequence: TGTGCCAGCAGCCAAGGATGGAGCGGGAGGGCCCCACCGAACACCGGGGAGCTGTTTTTT.